This passage covers 6 T cell receptor beta chains from one sample sequenced in a study of shared clonotypes between healthy human individuals. Assay used: immunoSEQ multiplex PCR; TCRdb lists only in-frame clones, some missing. This sample has approximately 95,000 clones, with roughly two thirds found just once. The sequenced sample consisted of memory CD8+ T cells sorted from blood. This sample's subset: CD45RO+ cells pooled with CCR7-negative TemRA cells. The receptors come from a man aged 25-40 years in good health.

The DNA for the CDR3 is TGCGCCAGCAGCCAAGAAGCGGCGAGCAATCAGCCCCAGCATTTT. Its protein product is CASSQEAASNQPQHF. This rearrangement joins TRBV4-3 to TRBJ1-5; no clear D gene. The V gene lost 0 bases and the J gene lost 1 base, with 7 bases spanning the gap. The germline V gene has CDR1 LGHNA and CDR2 YSLEER. The CDR3 runs 15 residues.

With respect to this clone: With only one base between it and a far larger clone, this is likely a read error. J is TRBJ2-1 and V is TRBV6-5; 12 nucleotides align to TRBD2. J gave up 7 bases and V 5 bases, and 3 bases lay outside the gene matches. Germline CDR1 and CDR2: MNHEY and SVGAGI. The CDR3 is 14 residues long. The CDR3 DNA reads as TGTGCCAGCAGTGACGGGACTAGCGGGAATGAGCAGTTCTTC. Protein product: CASSDGTSGNEQFF.

V and J are TRBV5-1 and TRBJ2-7; 7 nucleotides match TRBD2. CDR3 length: 16 residues. Trimming at V came to 4 bases and at J to 3 bases, leaving 13 bases not matched to a gene. Germline V gene sequence: CDR1 SGHRS, CDR2 YFSETQ. Written as DNA, the CDR3 is TGCGCCAGCAGCCTAGATGGCGGCGGGAGTTTCTACGAGCAGTACTTC. This codes for CASSLDGGGSFYEQYF.

This chain links TRBV19 with TRBJ2-1, with D maybe TRBD2 (5 bases). V lost 3 bases and J 0 bases, leaving 12 bases between the germline ends. Germline CDR1 and CDR2: LNHDA and SQIVND (reference sequence). This CDR3 spans 16 amino acids. CDR3 sequence: CASSISSASSYNEQFF. The DNA of the CDR3 is TGTGCCAGTAGTATCAGTAGCGCGAGCTCCTACAATGAGCAGTTCTTC.

The chain is built from TRBV7-9 and TRBJ2-2; tentatively, D is TRBD1 or TRBD2 (6 bases each). The CDR3 contains 18 residues. With 2 bases removed from V and 2 bases from J, the gap between germline ends came to 18 bases. The germline gives CDR1 SEHNR, CDR2 FQNEAQ (reference sequence). The CDR3 DNA is TGTGCCAGCAGCTTATCGTCTCACGGGGGCCCCAACACCGGGGAGCTGTTTTTT. It translates to CASSLSSHGGPNTGELFF.

V and J are TRBV29-1 and TRBJ2-7; D is uncertain. This CDR3 comprises 12 residues. V was clipped by 2 bases and J by 5 bases, with 10 bases between them. In germline, CDR1 is SQVTM, CDR2 ANQGSEA. For the CDR3, the DNA is TGCAGCGTTGAATTGGACGGAAACGAGCAGTACTTC. The encoded protein is CSVELDGNEQYF.